Listed below are T cell receptor beta chains from one sample, sequenced in a study of shared clonotypes between healthy human individuals. Here immunoSEQ multiplex PCR was the method, and the copy in TCRdb shows in-frame clones only, minus some. The sample records 950,000 to 1,100,000 clones, around 76% being singletons. Input material: memory CD4+ T cells sorted from blood. Every receptor here comes from a young man in good health. The CDR3 runs from the conserved cysteine through the conserved F or W. The order of the fields is V gene, D gene, clone size, J gene, CDR3 DNA, CDR3 protein. A D gene is named only where the DNA matches it firmly. Only part of the rows carry a size: once, few, many, or a class if the clone is expanded.

V gene: TRBV6-1
D gene: NA
clone size: NA
J gene: TRBJ2-1
CDR3 DNA: TGTGCCAGCAGTGAAGTTTGGGGCTTGAACTACAATGAGCAGTTCTTC
CDR3 protein: CASSEVWGLNYNEQFF

V gene: TRBV6-1
D gene: NA
clone size: NA
J gene: TRBJ2-6
CDR3 DNA: TGTGCCAGCAGGAGGAGCGGCTCTGGGGCCAACGTCCTGACTTTC
CDR3 protein: CASRRSGSGANVLTF

V gene: TRBV5-1
D gene: TRBD1
clone size: NA
J gene: TRBJ2-7
CDR3 DNA: TGCGCCAGCCAGGTAACAGGGGCCACCTACGAGCAGTACTTC
CDR3 protein: CASQVTGATYEQYF

V gene: TRBV21-1
D gene: NA
clone size: once
J gene: TRBJ2-2
CDR3 DNA: TGTGCCAGCAGCAAATCCGGCCGGGGTAGGCAGAATAAAAACACCGGGGAGCTGTTTTTT
CDR3 protein: CASSKSGRGRQNKNTGELFF

V gene: TRBV2
D gene: TRBD2
clone size: NA
J gene: TRBJ2-3
CDR3 DNA: TGTGCCAGCAGTGAATCTAGCGGGAGTGCCCGCACAGATACGCAGTATTTT
CDR3 protein: CASSESSGSARTDTQYF

V gene: TRBV5-1
D gene: NA
clone size: many
J gene: TRBJ2-7
CDR3 DNA: TGCGCCAGCAGCTTAGGGGCGGGACACACCTACGAGCAGTACTTC
CDR3 protein: CASSLGAGHTYEQYF

V gene: TRBV7-7
D gene: NA
clone size: few
J gene: TRBJ2-3
CDR3 DNA: TGTGCTAGCAGCTTGAATTCCCCCACAGATACGCAGTATTTT
CDR3 protein: CASSLNSPTDTQYF

V gene: TRBV7-3
D gene: NA
clone size: NA
J gene: TRBJ2-2
CDR3 DNA: TGTGCCAGCAGCCGAGGGGGAAACACCGGGGAGCTGTTTTTT
CDR3 protein: CASSRGGNTGELFF

V gene: TRBV4-1
D gene: TRBD1
clone size: many
J gene: TRBJ1-2
CDR3 DNA: TGCGCCAGCAGCCAAGCACACAGGGGGAATTATGGCTACACCTTC
CDR3 protein: CASSQAHRGNYGYTF

V gene: TRBV6-1
D gene: NA
clone size: once
J gene: TRBJ2-3
CDR3 DNA: TGTGCCAGCAGTGAAGGGGGAGACGATACGCAGTATTTT
CDR3 protein: CASSEGGDDTQYF

V gene: TRBV19
D gene: TRBD1
clone size: NA
J gene: TRBJ1-2
CDR3 DNA: TGTGCCAGTAGTAGGACAGGGTATGGCTACACCTTC
CDR3 protein: CASSRTGYGYTF